These T cell receptor beta chains were read from a single sample in a study of blood T cells in healthy people across ages. TCRdb analysed the 5' RACE reads with MiXCR anew, one entry per CDR3 protein. Of over a million distinct CDR3 sequences detected, roughly 45% appear once; the ten largest clones hold under 20%. The sample comprised blood. All receptors come from a woman aged 55-70 years in good health. Both conserved end residues are part of each CDR3. D genes are given only for firm matches. The size of a clone is reported for some rows only, either as once, few or many, or as a class for expanded clones.

d_gene	len	abundance	v_gene	j_gene	CDR3nt	CDR3aa
-	13	-	TRBV9	TRBJ2-7	TGTGCCAGCAGCGCAGTGGGTGACTACGAGCAGTACTTC	CASSAVGDYEQYF
TRBD1	15	-	TRBV2	TRBJ2-7	TGTGCCAGCAGTGACGTCAGGGGGACAGGCTACGAGCAGTACTTC	CASSDVRGTGYEQYF
-	13	once	TRBV11-3	TRBJ2-3	TGTGCCAGCAGCCTTCGATGGGGGGATACGCAGTATTTT	CASSLRWGDTQYF
-	15	-	TRBV25-1	TRBJ2-3	TGTGCCAGCAGTGAATGGCAGGGCGGCACAGATACGCAGTATTTT	CASSEWQGGTDTQYF
TRBD1	13	-	TRBV28	TRBJ2-4	TGTGCCAGCTTGACAGGGGTGGTAAACATTCAGTACTTC	CASLTGVVNIQYF
-	13	-	TRBV6-1	TRBJ2-5	TGTGCCAGCAGTGAAGGCGGAAGGGGAAGGCAGTACTTC	CASSEGGRGRQYF
TRBD1	17	-	TRBV2	TRBJ2-7	TGTGCCAGCAGTGAGACAGGGGGCAAAAGTTCCTACAATGAGCAGTACTTC	CASSETGGKSSYNEQYF
-	12	many	TRBV6-5	TRBJ2-5	TGTGCCAGCAGTTACTCCAGGGAGACCCAGTACTTC	CASSYSRETQYF
TRBD1	16	-	TRBV3-1	TRBJ2-7	TGTGCCAGCAGCCGAGGGGTGGGACAGGGGATGTACGAGCAGTACTTC	CASSRGVGQGMYEQYF
-	16	-	TRBV5-1	TRBJ2-7	TGCGCCAGCAGCTTGGACGACGGACTTATATCCTACGAGCAGTACTTC	CASSLDDGLISYEQYF
TRBD1	15	-	TRBV7-9	TRBJ2-5	TGTGCCAGCAGCGCGGACAGGGGGTGGCAAGAGACCCAGTACTTC	CASSADRGWQETQYF
-	13	-	TRBV21-1	TRBJ2-1	TGTGCCAGCGGCCTCGTGAAGAGGGGTGAGCAGTTCTTC	CASGLVKRGEQFF
-	14	-	TRBV5-4	TRBJ2-5	TGTGCCAGCAGCTTGGATCAGGATGCGGAGACCCAGTACTTC	CASSLDQDAETQYF
TRBD1	16	-	TRBV5-1	TRBJ2-5	TGCGCCAGCAGCTTGGCCGTCAGGGGGCGAAAAGAGACCCAGTACTTC	CASSLAVRGRKETQYF
-	13	-	TRBV28	TRBJ2-5	TGTGCCAGCAGGGGTAAAGGACAAGGGACCCAGTACTTC	CASRGKGQGTQYF
-	11	-	TRBV12-5	TRBJ1-1	TGTGCTAGTGGTTTGGACACTGAAGCTTTCTTT	CASGLDTEAFF
-	12	-	TRBV12-5	TRBJ2-1	TGTGCTAGTGGTTTGCATTACAATGAGCAGTTCTTC	CASGLHYNEQFF
-	18	-	TRBV20-1	TRBJ1-5	TGCAGTGCTAGAGTTGCGGGGGCATCGTCCCTTAGCAATCAGCCCCAGCATTTT	CSARVAGASSLSNQPQHF
-	12	few	TRBV3-1	TRBJ2-1	TGTGCCAGCAGCAACCGACTGGGTGAGCAGTTCTTC	CASSNRLGEQFF
-	13	few	TRBV9	TRBJ2-1	TGTGCCAGCAGCGTAGAGGCCCGCAGCGAGCAGTTCTTC	CASSVEARSEQFF
-	15	-	TRBV5-1	TRBJ1-2	TGCGCCAGCAGCCCCGGTCGAACGGGAGGAGGAGACTACACCTTC	CASSPGRTGGGDYTF
-	13	few	TRBV3-1	TRBJ1-1	TGTGCCAGCAGCCAGGCGCGGACGACTGAAGCTTTCTTT	CASSQARTTEAFF
-	14	-	TRBV7-8	TRBJ1-2	TGCGCCAGCAGCTTAGCAGCTTCTAACTATGGCTACACCTTC	CASSLAASNYGYTF
-	13	once	TRBV27	TRBJ2-1	TGTGCCAGCAGTGACCAGGGAGTTAATGAGCAGTTCTTC	CASSDQGVNEQFF
TRBD1	13	many	TRBV7-9	TRBJ1-2	TGTGCCAGCAGTCCCGGGACAGGGTCTGGCTACACCTTC	CASSPGTGSGYTF
-	14	few	TRBV6-5	TRBJ1-4	TGTGCCAGCAGTTACTTACAGGGCTTTGAAAAACTGTTTTTT	CASSYLQGFEKLFF
-	15	-	TRBV20-1	TRBJ1-5	TGCAGTGCTAGGGATGGGGCGAGAGATAGTCAGCCCCAGCATTTT	CSARDGARDSQPQHF
-	14	few	TRBV9	TRBJ2-5	TGTGCCAGCAGCGTTCACGGGGGACAGGAGACCCAGTACTTC	CASSVHGGQETQYF
TRBD2	16	many	TRBV4-2	TRBJ2-7	TGTGCCAGCAGCCGAGAGCTAGCGGGGGCATACTACGAGCAGTACTTC	CASSRELAGAYYEQYF
-	14	few	TRBV2	TRBJ1-5	TGTGCCAGCAGGGTTGGACGGGACTGGCAGCCCCAGCATTTT	CASRVGRDWQPQHF
TRBD1	14	-	TRBV12-3/TRBV12-4	TRBJ1-2	TGTGCCAGCAGTTCTGCAGGGGGCGCGAAAGGCTACACCTTC	CASSSAGGAKGYTF
-	14	-	TRBV25-1	TRBJ2-7	TGTGCCAGCAGTGAATTCGGCAGGGTTCTCGAGCAGTACTTC	CASSEFGRVLEQYF
-	16	once	TRBV28	TRBJ1-1	TGTGCCAGCAGTCAGCACGGGGGGTTCTGGTTTCCTGAAGCTTTCTTT	CASSQHGGFWFPEAFF
-	14	-	TRBV20-1	TRBJ2-3	TGCAGTGCTAGAGCGGACGGGAGACTAGATACGCAGTATTTT	CSARADGRLDTQYF
-	16	once	TRBV6-5	TRBJ2-7	TGTGCCAGCAGTTATGGTGAGGGTGGACTCCGGGACGAGCAGTACTTC	CASSYGEGGLRDEQYF
TRBD2	17	-	TRBV5-1	TRBJ2-1	TGCGCCAGCAGTCCTGGGACTAGCAACGAAGCCTTCAATGAGCAGTTCTTC	CASSPGTSNEAFNEQFF
TRBD2	18	once	TRBV2	TRBJ2-4	TGTGCCAGCAGTGAGGTTCCCAAACTGGGGGAGGGCAAAAACATTCAGTACTTC	CASSEVPKLGEGKNIQYF
-	13	-	TRBV12-3/TRBV12-4	TRBJ2-7	TGTGCCAGCAGTTCGCAAGTAGTCCCCCTAAGGTACTTC	CASSSQVVPLRYF
-	19	few	TRBV3-1	TRBJ2-1	TGTGCCAGCAGCCGCCGATTATCGGGAGCCAGTTACTCCTACAATGAGCAGTTCTTC	CASSRRLSGASYSYNEQFF
TRBD1	16	many	TRBV7-2	TRBJ2-3	TGTGCCAGCAGCCGCCAGGGACAGGGATTTAGAGATACGCAGTATTTT	CASSRQGQGFRDTQYF
-	15	-	TRBV11-2	TRBJ2-1	TGTGCCAGCAGCTTCCTTTTCGGGAGCGGGAATGAGCAGTTCTTC	CASSFLFGSGNEQFF
TRBD2	16	few	TRBV3-1	TRBJ2-5	TGTGCCAGCAGCCAAGTGTGGCGGGAGTGGAAAGAGACCCAGTACTTC	CASSQVWREWKETQYF
TRBD2	16	-	TRBV4-2	TRBJ2-1	TGTGCCAGCAGCCGTTCACAGCGGGAGACTTACAATGAGCAGTTCTTC	CASSRSQRETYNEQFF
-	15	-	TRBV7-2	TRBJ1-2	TGTGCCAGCAGCCCCAGCGGGGGGGATAACTATGGCTACACCTTC	CASSPSGGDNYGYTF
-	13	-	TRBV2	TRBJ1-2	TGTGCCAGCAGTGAACTAGAGGACTATGGCTACACCTTC	CASSELEDYGYTF
-	14	-	TRBV7-2	TRBJ2-4	TGTGCCAGCAGTCTAGATGGGACGTTACCGATTCAGTACTTC	CASSLDGTLPIQYF
-	17	-	TRBV6-5	TRBJ2-3	TGTGCCAGCAGTTACTCCCGGACCAAGCTTGGCACAGATACGCAGTATTTT	CASSYSRTKLGTDTQYF
TRBD1	14	-	TRBV29-1	TRBJ2-1	TGCAGCGTAGATGGGACAGGGGGAGGGGATGAGCAGTTCTTC	CSVDGTGGGDEQFF
-	17	-	TRBV5-5	TRBJ2-5	TGTGCCAGCAGCTTGGATGGCGGGCCCCTGAATGGAGAGACCCAGTACTTC	CASSLDGGPLNGETQYF
-	13	-	TRBV2	TRBJ1-2	TGTGCCAGCAGCCGGACAGCCCACTATGGCTACACCTTC	CASSRTAHYGYTF
TRBD2	16	-	TRBV15	TRBJ2-1	TGTGCCGCCAGCAGAGATGCAGCGGGAGTGATCAATGAGCAGTTCTTC	CAASRDAAGVINEQFF
-	15	-	TRBV28	TRBJ2-3	TGTGCCAGCAGTCAGGGACCGCACAACACAGATACGCAGTATTTT	CASSQGPHNTDTQYF
TRBD2	14	-	TRBV27	TRBJ2-3	TGTGCCAGCAGTTTGACCGGGAGGTCAGATACGCAGTATTTT	CASSLTGRSDTQYF
-	11	-	TRBV3-1	TRBJ2-5	TGTGCCAGCAACCTCCAGGGGACCCAGTACTTC	CASNLQGTQYF
-	13	few	TRBV3-1	TRBJ1-1	TGTGCCAGCAGCCAAGAGGGTGTTACTGAAGCTTTCTTT	CASSQEGVTEAFF
-	14	-	TRBV2	TRBJ1-5	TGTGCCAGCAGAGCAGTAGTTGGCAATCAGCCCCAGCATTTT	CASRAVVGNQPQHF
-	14	-	TRBV6-2/TRBV6-3	TRBJ2-3	TGTGCCAGCAGTTACCAGTTCTCGGCAGATACGCAGTATTTT	CASSYQFSADTQYF